These 13 T cell receptor beta chains were sequenced from one sample in a study of cytomegalovirus exposure and HLA in healthy donors. The PCR contained 60 Vbeta and 13 Jbeta primers. The data were produced by immunoSEQ multiplex PCR, yet TCRdb's version contains in-frame clones alone and is incomplete. The sample contains some 200,000 clones, approximately 81% of which appear only once. Sequencing was performed on PBMCs. These receptors were taken from a woman between 45 and 60 years old in good health and CMV-seronegative.

The chain employs TRBV14 and TRBJ2-1; 10 bases are shared with TRBD2. From germline, CDR1 is SGHDN and CDR2 FVKESK. The CDR3 is 17 residues long. The J segment lost 9 bases and the V segment lost 2 bases, leaving 13 bases of the junction unmatched. Here the CDR3 DNA reads TGTGCCAGCAGCCAACATCTTCTAGCGGGGGCCCGGGGTGAGCAGTTCTTC. Translating gives CASSQHLLAGARGEQFF.

The rearrangement uses TRBV19 and TRBJ2-2; 14 nucleotides line up with TRBD2. V was pared by 4 bases and J by 5 bases, with 3 bases of the junction left unmatched. The CDR3 totals 16 residues. The germline V gene has CDR1 LNHDA and CDR2 SQIVND (reference sequence). The CDR3 DNA is TGTGCCAGTAGTACAAGACTAGCGGGGGGGACCGGGGAGCTGTTTTTT. It yields the protein CASSTRLAGGTGELFF.

The chain joins TRBV7-2 to TRBJ1-5, with D perhaps TRBD1 (5 bases). This CDR3 comprises 15 residues. The V end was cut by 5 bases, the J end by 0 bases, with 11 bases between. Germline CDR1 and CDR2: SGHTA and FQGNSA. The CDR3 reads CASSRGHSSNQPQHF. CDR3 coding DNA: TGTGCCAGCAGCAGAGGACATTCTAGCAATCAGCCCCAGCATTTT.

This clone was seen only a few times. The chain uses TRBV28 and TRBJ1-2, with D possibly being TRBD1 (5 bases). The ends were cut back, 7 bases at V and 8 bases at J, with 14 bases in the middle. Per germline, CDR1 MDHEN and CDR2 SYDVKM. This CDR3 is 12 amino acids long. CDR3 bases: TGTGCCAGCAAGGACAAAATAGTAGGCTACACCTTC. It specifies CASKDKIVGYTF.

The chain employs TRBV7-2 and TRBJ1-1, with D unclear. The length of the CDR3 is 14 residues. Trimming pared 5 bases from V and 0 bases from J, leaving 10 bases between. Germline values: CDR1 SGHTA, CDR2 FQGNSA. The CDR3 loop is CASSPLRVNTEAFF. CDR3 coding DNA: TGTGCCAGCAGCCCTCTCCGCGTGAACACTGAAGCTTTCTTT.

V and J are TRBV21-1 and TRBJ2-7; the tabulated D call, TRBD2, remains unverified against the DNA. TRBV21-1 is a pseudogene locus. This CDR3 region has 10 residues. The CDR3 nucleotides read TGTGCCACACATAAGCGGGAGCAGTACTTC. This encodes CATHKREQYF.

This chain connects TRBV6-5 to TRBJ2-2; D is ambiguous. Germline CDR1 MNHEY, CDR2 SVGAGI. Trimming pared 5 bases from V and 5 bases from J, leaving 15 bases between. This CDR3 has 15 residues. CDR3 amino acids: CASSTTQVETGELFF. As DNA, the CDR3 is TGTGCCAGCAGTACAACGCAGGTGGAAACCGGGGAGCTGTTTTTT.

This chain uses TRBV27 with TRBJ1-6; weak D call: TRBD1 (5 bases). The CDR3 length is 15 residues. Per the germline V gene, CDR1 is MNHEY and CDR2 is SMNVEV (reference sequence). V was trimmed by 5 bases and J by 7 bases, leaving 15 bases between them. Here the CDR3 DNA reads TGTGCCAGCAGTGTCACTGGGGCGAGGAATTCACCCCTCCACTTT. It yields the protein CASSVTGARNSPLHF.

The chain joins TRBV29-1 to TRBJ1-4; D might be TRBD1 (6 bases). Germline CDR1 reads SQVTM; CDR2 reads ANQGSEA. The V gene lost 4 bases and the J gene lost 3 bases, with 15 bases spanning the gap. This CDR3 region has 15 residues. Written as DNA, the CDR3 is TGCAGCGTTGTAACAGGGTGGTCAGCTAATGAAAAACTGTTTTTT. Its translation is CSVVTGWSANEKLFF.

The gene calls are TRBV5-6 and TRBJ2-7; 9 bases match TRBD1. The CDR3 covers 16 residues. Germline-derived CDR1 and CDR2 are SGHDT and YYEEEE. V lost 4 bases, J lost 1 base, and 9 bases stayed unmatched. CDR3 DNA: TGTGCCAGCAGCCTGGACAGGGGAAAGGGATCCTACGAGCAGTACTTC. It is translated as CASSLDRGKGSYEQYF.

The V and J genes are TRBV15 and TRBJ1-1; D gene ambiguous. The length of the CDR3 is 15 residues. The ends were cut back, 1 base at V and 2 bases at J, with 11 bases in the middle. Germline loops: CDR1 LNHNV, CDR2 YYDKDF (reference sequence). The CDR3 reads CATSRGGMRNTEAFF. The CDR3 region has the DNA TGTGCCACCAGCAGAGGAGGGATGAGAAACACTGAAGCTTTCTTT.

CDR3 amino acids: CSARSGRADTQYF. The CDR3 nucleotides are TGCAGCGCTCGGAGCGGGAGGGCAGATACGCAGTATTTT. This sequence joins TRBV29-1 and TRBJ2-3, with 10 bases lining up with TRBD2. CDR1 is SQVTM and CDR2 is ANQGSEA in the germline V gene. The CDR3 is made up of 13 amino acids. Trimming cost V 7 bases and J 4 bases; bases outside gene matches: 5.

The chain uses TRBV7-3 and TRBJ2-1, with 7 bases matching TRBD2. V lost 0 bases and J lost 7; bases outside the gene matches: 15. The CDR3 runs to 18 residues. Per the germline V gene, CDR1 is SGHTA and CDR2 is FQGTGA. Here the CDR3 reads CASSLTETSPNSRNEQFF. Here the CDR3 DNA reads TGTGCCAGCAGCTTAACGGAGACTAGCCCTAACTCTAGGAATGAGCAGTTCTTC.